Listed below are T cell receptor beta chains from one sample, sequenced in a study of T cell responses to AZD1222 COVID-19 vaccine. Repertoires were generated with immunoSEQ multiplex PCR, while TCRdb's copy carries only in-frame clones and drops some. The sample includes 150,000 to 180,000 clones, around 86% of them seen just once. The sample was peripheral blood, taken 28 days after the second AZD1222 dose. These receptors were taken from an adult who received the AZD1222 COVID-19 vaccine. The CDR3 runs from the conserved cysteine through the conserved F or W. A D gene is named only where the DNA matches it firmly. Size values are once, few and many counts, or a class for expanded clones, and some rows have none.

V gene	clone size	J gene	D gene	CDR3 DNA	CDR3 protein
TRBV12-3/TRBV12-4	-	TRBJ1-1	-	TGTGCCAGCAGGCCTACGATGAACACTGAAGCTTTCTTT	CASRPTMNTEAFF
TRBV6-2/TRBV6-3	-	TRBJ1-1	-	TGTGCCAGCAGGCCTGATGGTCGGGACACTGAAGCTTTCTTT	CASRPDGRDTEAFF
TRBV5-1	-	TRBJ1-4	-	TGCGCCAGCCGCCAAAGGGCCCTTAATGAAAAACTGTTTTTT	CASRQRALNEKLFF
TRBV20-1	-	TRBJ2-7	-	TGCAGTGCTAGTAAGGACGGTACCTACGAGCAGTACTTC	CSASKDGTYEQYF
TRBV6-6	few	TRBJ1-4	-	TGTGCCAGCAGTCGATCAGGGATGGTTGGGGAAAAACTGTTTTTT	CASSRSGMVGEKLFF
TRBV4-3	-	TRBJ2-4	TRBD2	TGCGCCAGCAGCCTGGGCGGGGGAAAGGACATTCAGTACTTC	CASSLGGGKDIQYF
TRBV7-6	-	TRBJ2-7	-	TGTGCCAGCCGTCGGGGGTCTGGGTACGAGCAGTACTTC	CASRRGSGYEQYF
TRBV3-1/TRBV3-2	-	TRBJ2-7	TRBD2	TGTGCCAGCAGCCATACCTCCCCCGGGACTAGACCCTACGAGCAGTACTTC	CASSHTSPGTRPYEQYF
TRBV6-2/TRBV6-3	-	TRBJ1-5	-	TGTGCCAGCAGTCCATGGGCAACCAGGGCTCATCAGCCCCAGCATTTT	CASSPWATRAHQPQHF
TRBV6-5	-	TRBJ2-3	-	TGTGCCAGCAGAAGTGGACTGGCAGATACGCAGTATTTT	CASRSGLADTQYF
TRBV5-8	-	TRBJ2-5	TRBD1	TGTGCCAGCAGCGTTGGACAGGGGATGGGTGAGACCCAGTACTTC	CASSVGQGMGETQYF
TRBV10-3	-	TRBJ2-1	TRBD2	TGTGCCATCAGTGATAAAGCGGGAGGGCCAGATGAGCAGTTCTTC	CAISDKAGGPDEQFF
TRBV6-2/TRBV6-3	-	TRBJ1-5	-	TGTGCCAGCAGTTGGGAAGTCGGAAGGAATGGACGAGACTTTAATCAGCCCCAGCATTTT	CASSWEVGRNGRDFNQPQHF
TRBV20-1	-	TRBJ1-2	TRBD1	TGCAGTGCTAGTTCCAAACGGACAGGCTATGGCTACACCTTC	CSASSKRTGYGYTF
TRBV27	-	TRBJ1-6	-	TGTGCCAGTAAAGGGAGCTCCTATAATTCACCCCTCCACTTT	CASKGSSYNSPLHF
TRBV10-3	-	TRBJ2-7	TRBD2	TGTGCCATCAGTGATCCCGGGACTAGTCGTAACGAGCAGTACTTC	CAISDPGTSRNEQYF
TRBV19	few	TRBJ1-4	-	TGTGCCACCGCGCCGGGGGGTGCAACTAATGAAAAACTGTTTTTT	CATAPGGATNEKLFF
TRBV6-5	-	TRBJ2-7	TRBD2	TGTGCCAGCACCCCGAGCGGGATAGAGGACGAGCAGTACTTC	CASTPSGIEDEQYF
TRBV28	-	TRBJ2-5	-	TGTGCCAGCGGGAGCCAAGAGACCCAGTACTTC	CASGSQETQYF
TRBV6-5	-	TRBJ2-7	-	TGTGCCAGCAGTTACGGGGGTGGGAGGCCCTACGAGCAGTACTTC	CASSYGGGRPYEQYF
TRBV25-1	once	TRBJ1-6	-	TGTGCCAGCAGTGGAGGGCTCGGGGCCCTCCACTTT	CASSGGLGALHF
TRBV28	-	TRBJ2-7	-	TGTGCCAGCAGTTTATCTAGTGCCCCTATTGACGAGCAGTACTTC	CASSLSSAPIDEQYF
TRBV27	-	TRBJ2-1	TRBD2	TGTGCCAGCAGTTTAGAGGCTTCTAGCGGTGAGCAGTTCTTC	CASSLEASSGEQFF
TRBV5-1	-	TRBJ2-4	-	TGCGCCAGCAGCTCGTATCAGGGGTTTCCGGCCAAAAACATTCAGTACTTC	CASSSYQGFPAKNIQYF
TRBV7-8	-	TRBJ2-5	-	TGTGCCAGCTTTAGGGACGTTAAAGAGACCCAGTACTTC	CASFRDVKETQYF
TRBV11-2	once	TRBJ1-1	-	TGTGCCAGCAGCCTTACAGGGCCGAACACTGAAGCTTTCTTT	CASSLTGPNTEAFF
TRBV14	-	TRBJ1-1	-	TGTGCCAGCAGCCCCAGGGGCCGGGGGAACACTGAAGCTTTCTTT	CASSPRGRGNTEAFF
TRBV14	-	TRBJ2-2	-	TGTGCCAGCAGCCAAACCCGGCGGGCCACCGGGGAGCTGTTTTTT	CASSQTRRATGELFF
TRBV27	once	TRBJ1-4	-	TGTGCCAGCAGTTTAACGTGGACTAATGAAAAACTGTTTTTT	CASSLTWTNEKLFF
TRBV15	once	TRBJ2-2	TRBD2	TGTGCCACCAGCAGAGGGGAGCGGGAGGGATTTTCCGGGGAGCTGTTTTTT	CATSRGEREGFSGELFF
TRBV16	-	TRBJ1-2	-	TGTGCCAGCAGCCCTAACTATGGCTACACCTTC	CASSPNYGYTF
TRBV21-1	-	TRBJ1-4	-	-	CASSKEWGLGTPNEKLFF
TRBV6-5	-	TRBJ2-5	TRBD1	TGTGCCAGCATCAAGTCGACAGGGTTCCGAGAGACCCAGTACTTC	CASIKSTGFRETQYF
TRBV3-1/TRBV3-2	-	TRBJ2-2	-	TGTGCCAGCAGCCCGGGAGGAGGGGGGTCGAACACCGGGGAGCTGTTTTTT	CASSPGGGGSNTGELFF
TRBV3-1/TRBV3-2	-	TRBJ1-3	-	TGTGCCAGCAGCCACAGGGTTGCCGGAAACACCATATATTTT	CASSHRVAGNTIYF
TRBV3-1/TRBV3-2	once	TRBJ2-3	TRBD2	TGTGCCAGCAGCCAGTCGCTAGCGGGCCGCACAGATACGCAGTATTTT	CASSQSLAGRTDTQYF
TRBV28	-	TRBJ2-5	-	TGTGCCATCACAGAAAAGGGATTGGAGACCCAGTACTTC	CAITEKGLETQYF
TRBV29-1	-	TRBJ1-1	-	TGCAGCGTAAAAGAAGGGAACACTGAAGCTTTCTTT	CSVKEGNTEAFF
TRBV21-1	-	TRBJ1-1	-	TGTGCCAGCAGCCCGTACAGGGCCACTGAAGCTTTCTTT	CASSPYRATEAFF
TRBV9	-	TRBJ1-4	TRBD1	TGTGCCAGCAGCTACCGGACAGGAACTAATGAAAAACTGTTTTTT	CASSYRTGTNEKLFF